A selection of T cell receptor beta chains follows, all from one sample in a study of CD8+ T cells in alopecia areata. Libraries were prepared by immunoSEQ multiplex PCR; TCRdb keeps only in-frame clonotypes and omits some of them. The sample lists 150,000 or so clones; around 47% were seen once. The sample consisted of CD4+ T cells sorted from blood. Receptor source: a human donor with alopecia areata. Both conserved end residues are part of each CDR3. A D gene is named only where the DNA matches it firmly. For some rows the clone size is stated as once, few or many, or as a class when expanded; others skip it.

abundance,j_gene,d_gene,v_gene,len,CDR3aa,CDR3nt
-,TRBJ2-5,-,TRBV29-1,12,CSVGAGQETQYF,TGCAGCGTTGGTGCGGGACAAGAGACCCAGTACTTC
-,TRBJ2-7,TRBD1,TRBV7-2,15,CASSPGTARSYEQYF,TGTGCCAGCAGCCCCGGGACAGCCAGATCCTACGAGCAGTACTTC
few,TRBJ2-2,-,TRBV7-9,15,CASTPWTTNTGELFF,TGTGCCAGCACCCCTTGGACTACGAACACCGGGGAGCTGTTTTTT
few,TRBJ2-7,-,TRBV29-1,14,CSVRQSLIPYEQYF,TGCAGCGTCAGACAGTCCCTTATACCCTACGAGCAGTACTTC
few,TRBJ2-7,TRBD2,TRBV19,14,CASSIRGLIYEQYF,TGTGCCAGTAGTATTCGGGGACTAATCTACGAGCAGTACTTC
-,TRBJ2-7,-,TRBV28,15,CASRFLPGHNYEQYF,TGTGCCAGCAGATTTCTCCCGGGACACAACTACGAGCAGTACTTC
few,TRBJ2-7,TRBD1,TRBV14,13,CASSQGQGPEQYF,TGTGCCAGCAGCCAAGGACAGGGTCCCGAGCAGTACTTC
few,TRBJ2-5,TRBD1,TRBV7-9,15,CASSSGQGASETQYF,TGTGCCAGCAGCTCGGGACAGGGGGCGTCGGAGACCCAGTACTTC
-,TRBJ1-5,-,TRBV30,13,CAWSVVQNQPQHF,TGTGCCTGGAGTGTCGTACAGAATCAGCCCCAGCATTTT
few,TRBJ1-2,TRBD1,TRBV4-1,16,CASSQDQATGWYGYTF,TGCGCCAGCAGCCAAGATCAGGCGACAGGGTGGTATGGCTACACCTTC
-,TRBJ2-5,-,TRBV9,15,CASSLGTGLKETQYF,TGTGCCAGCAGCCTAGGGACTGGACTCAAAGAGACCCAGTACTTC
few,TRBJ1-2,-,TRBV14,15,CASSQTRGYDYGYTF,TGTGCCAGCAGCCAAACAAGGGGGTACGACTATGGCTACACCTTC
once,TRBJ2-7,-,TRBV29-1,11,CSMRQTYEQYF,TGCAGCATGAGACAGACCTACGAGCAGTACTTC
-,TRBJ2-1,-,TRBV28,14,CASNDAGLNNEQFF,TGTGCCAGCAACGATGCCGGACTTAACAATGAGCAGTTCTTC
few,TRBJ2-7,-,TRBV7-9,16,CASSLKSRGSSYEQYF,TGTGCCAGCAGCTTAAAATCCAGGGGAAGCTCCTACGAGCAGTACTTC
few,TRBJ2-7,TRBD2,TRBV29-1,17,CSVLKLNLRELNYEQYF,TGCAGCGTCCTAAAACTCAACTTGCGGGAGCTTAACTACGAGCAGTACTTC
few,TRBJ2-7,TRBD1,TRBV29-1,13,CSVRTGAAYEQYF,TGCAGCGTTAGGACAGGGGCAGCCTACGAGCAGTACTTC